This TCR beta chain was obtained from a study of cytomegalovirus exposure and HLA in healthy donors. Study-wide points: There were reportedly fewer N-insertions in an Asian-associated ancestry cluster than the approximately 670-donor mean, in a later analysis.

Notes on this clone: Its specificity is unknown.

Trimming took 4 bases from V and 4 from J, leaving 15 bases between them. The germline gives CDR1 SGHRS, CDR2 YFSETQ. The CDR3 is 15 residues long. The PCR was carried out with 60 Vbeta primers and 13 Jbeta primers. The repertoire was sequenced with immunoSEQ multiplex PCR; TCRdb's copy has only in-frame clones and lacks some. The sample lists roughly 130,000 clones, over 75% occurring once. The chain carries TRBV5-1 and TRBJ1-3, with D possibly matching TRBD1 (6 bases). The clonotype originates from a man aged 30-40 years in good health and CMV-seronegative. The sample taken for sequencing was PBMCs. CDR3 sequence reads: CASSRDTGFGNTIYF. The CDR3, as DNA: TGCGCCAGCAGCCGTGACACAGGGTTCGGAAACACCATATATTTT. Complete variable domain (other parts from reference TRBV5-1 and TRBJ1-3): KAGVTQTPRYLIKTRGQQVTLSCSPISGHRSVSWYQQTPGQGLQFLFEYFSETQRNKGNFPGRFSGRQFSNSRSEMNVSTLELGDSALYLCASSRDTGFGNTIYFGEGSWLTVV.